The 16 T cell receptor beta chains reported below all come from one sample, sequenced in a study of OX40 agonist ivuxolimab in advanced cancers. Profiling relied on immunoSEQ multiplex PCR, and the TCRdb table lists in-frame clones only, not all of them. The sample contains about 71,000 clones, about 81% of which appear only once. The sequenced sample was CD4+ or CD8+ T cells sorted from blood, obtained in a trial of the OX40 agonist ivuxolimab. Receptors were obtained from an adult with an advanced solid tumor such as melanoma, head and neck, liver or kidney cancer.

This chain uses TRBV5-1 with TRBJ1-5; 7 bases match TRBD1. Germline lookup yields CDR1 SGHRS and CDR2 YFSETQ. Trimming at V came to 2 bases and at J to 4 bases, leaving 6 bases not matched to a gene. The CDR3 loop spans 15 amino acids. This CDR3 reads CASSLMTGSNQPQHF. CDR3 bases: TGCGCCAGCAGCTTAATGACAGGGTCTAATCAGCCCCAGCATTTT.

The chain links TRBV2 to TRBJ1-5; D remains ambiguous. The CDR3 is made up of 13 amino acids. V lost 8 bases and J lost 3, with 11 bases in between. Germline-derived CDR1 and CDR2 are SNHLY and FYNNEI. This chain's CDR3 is CASGWTDNQPQHF. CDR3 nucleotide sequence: TGTGCCAGCGGATGGACCGACAATCAGCCCCAGCATTTT.

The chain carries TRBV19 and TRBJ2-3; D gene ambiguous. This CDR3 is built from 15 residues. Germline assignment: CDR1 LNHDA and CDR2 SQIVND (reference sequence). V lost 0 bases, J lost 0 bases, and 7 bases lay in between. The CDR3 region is CASSIDRASTDTQYF. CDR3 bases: TGTGCCAGTAGTATAGATCGGGCTAGCACAGATACGCAGTATTTT. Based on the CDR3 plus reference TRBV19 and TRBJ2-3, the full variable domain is DGGITQSPKYLFRKEGQNVTLSCEQNLNHDAMYWYRQDPGQGLRLIYYSQIVNDFQKGDIAEGYSVSREKKESFPLTVTSAQKNPTAFYLCASSIDRASTDTQYFGPGTRLTVL.

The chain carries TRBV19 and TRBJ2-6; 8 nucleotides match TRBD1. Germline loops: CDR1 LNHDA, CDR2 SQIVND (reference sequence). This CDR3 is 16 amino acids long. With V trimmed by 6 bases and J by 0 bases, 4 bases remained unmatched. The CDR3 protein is CASRGTGFSGANVLTF. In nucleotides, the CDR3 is TGTGCCAGTAGGGGGACAGGCTTCTCTGGGGCCAACGTCCTGACTTTC. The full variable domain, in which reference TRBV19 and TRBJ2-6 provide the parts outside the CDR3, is DGGITQSPKYLFRKEGQNVTLSCEQNLNHDAMYWYRQDPGQGLRLIYYSQIVNDFQKGDIAEGYSVSREKKESFPLTVTSAQKNPTAFYLCASRGTGFSGANVLTFGAGSRLTVL.

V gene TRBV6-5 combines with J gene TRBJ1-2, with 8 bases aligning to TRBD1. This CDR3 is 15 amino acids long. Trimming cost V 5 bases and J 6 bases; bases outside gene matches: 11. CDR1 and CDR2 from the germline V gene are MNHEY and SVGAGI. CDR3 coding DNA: TGTGCCAGCAGTACCCGGGACAGGCGGGACCATGGCTACACCTTC. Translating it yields CASSTRDRRDHGYTF.

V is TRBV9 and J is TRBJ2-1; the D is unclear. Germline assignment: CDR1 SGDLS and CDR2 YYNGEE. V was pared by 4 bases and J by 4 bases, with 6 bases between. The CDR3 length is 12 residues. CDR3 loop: CASSLPYNEQFF. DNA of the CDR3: TGTGCCAGCAGCCTCCCATACAATGAGCAGTTCTTC. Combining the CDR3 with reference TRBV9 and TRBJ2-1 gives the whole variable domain DSGVTQTPKHLITATGQRVTLRCSPRSGDLSVYWYQQSLDQGLQFLIQYYNGEERAKGNILERFSAQQFPDLHSELNLSSLELGDSALYFCASSLPYNEQFFGPGTRLTVL.

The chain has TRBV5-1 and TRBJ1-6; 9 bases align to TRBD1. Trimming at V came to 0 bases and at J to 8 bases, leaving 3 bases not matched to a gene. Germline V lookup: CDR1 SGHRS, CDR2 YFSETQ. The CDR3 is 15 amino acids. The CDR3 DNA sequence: TGCGCCAGCAGCTTGGCCGGGACAGGGTATTCACCCCTCCACTTT. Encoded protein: CASSLAGTGYSPLHF.

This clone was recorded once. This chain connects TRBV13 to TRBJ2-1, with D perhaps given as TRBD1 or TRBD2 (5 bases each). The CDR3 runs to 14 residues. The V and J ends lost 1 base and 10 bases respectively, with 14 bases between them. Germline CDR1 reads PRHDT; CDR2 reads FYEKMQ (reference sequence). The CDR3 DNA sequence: TGTGCCAGCAGCTTAGAGCCGCCCGGGACCGAGCAGTTCTTC. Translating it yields CASSLEPPGTEQFF.

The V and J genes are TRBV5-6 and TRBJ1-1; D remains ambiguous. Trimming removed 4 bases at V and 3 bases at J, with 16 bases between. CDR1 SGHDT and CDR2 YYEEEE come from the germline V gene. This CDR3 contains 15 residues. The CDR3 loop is CASSANDGPYTEAFF. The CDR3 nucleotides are TGTGCCAGCAGCGCTAATGATGGACCGTACACTGAAGCTTTCTTT.

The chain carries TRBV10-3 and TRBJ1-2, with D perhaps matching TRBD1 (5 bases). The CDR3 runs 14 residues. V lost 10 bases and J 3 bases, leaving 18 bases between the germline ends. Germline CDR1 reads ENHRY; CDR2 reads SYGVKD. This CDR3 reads CATVRGGAYYGYTF. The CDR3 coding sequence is TGTGCCACGGTCCGGGGAGGGGCATACTATGGCTACACCTTC.

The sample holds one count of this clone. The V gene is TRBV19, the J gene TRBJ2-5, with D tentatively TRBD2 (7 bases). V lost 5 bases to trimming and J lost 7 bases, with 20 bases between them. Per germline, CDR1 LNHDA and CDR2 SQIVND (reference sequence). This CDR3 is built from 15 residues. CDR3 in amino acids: CASSVGGGRSPTQYF. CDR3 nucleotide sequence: TGTGCCAGTAGTGTAGGGGGGGGAAGGTCACCGACCCAGTACTTC.

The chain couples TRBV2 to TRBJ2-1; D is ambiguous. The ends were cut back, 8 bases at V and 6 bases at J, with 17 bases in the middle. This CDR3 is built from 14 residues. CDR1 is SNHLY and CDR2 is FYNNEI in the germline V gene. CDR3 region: CASSKTTYLNEQFF. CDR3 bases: TGTGCCAGCTCAAAGACGACATACCTCAATGAGCAGTTCTTC. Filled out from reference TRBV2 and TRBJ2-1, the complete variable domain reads EPEVTQTPSHQVTQMGQEVILRCVPISNHLYFYWYRQILGQKVEFLVSFYNNEISEKSEIFDDQFSVERPDGSNFTLKIRSTKLEDSAMYFCASSKTTYLNEQFFGPGTRLTVL.

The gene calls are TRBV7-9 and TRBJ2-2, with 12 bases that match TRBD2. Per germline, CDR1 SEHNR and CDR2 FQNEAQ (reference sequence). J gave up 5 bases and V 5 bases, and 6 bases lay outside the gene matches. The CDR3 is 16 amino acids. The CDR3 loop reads CASSRSTSGGTGELFF. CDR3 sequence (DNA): TGTGCCAGCAGCCGCAGTACTAGCGGGGGGACCGGGGAGCTGTTTTTT.

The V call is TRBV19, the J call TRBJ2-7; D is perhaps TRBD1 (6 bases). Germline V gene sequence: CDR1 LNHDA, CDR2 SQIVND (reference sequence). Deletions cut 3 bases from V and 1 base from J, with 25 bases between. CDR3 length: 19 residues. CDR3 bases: TGTGCCAGTAGTATTAAGAATCCTGGCGGACAGCGTTTTTCCTACGAGCAGTACTTC. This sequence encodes CASSIKNPGGQRFSYEQYF.

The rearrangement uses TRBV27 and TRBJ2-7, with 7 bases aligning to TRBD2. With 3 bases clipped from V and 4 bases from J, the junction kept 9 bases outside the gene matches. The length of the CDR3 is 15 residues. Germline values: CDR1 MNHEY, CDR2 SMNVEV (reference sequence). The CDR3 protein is CASSFLWGGRYEQYF. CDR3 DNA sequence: TGTGCCAGCAGTTTTCTCTGGGGGGGTAGGTACGAGCAGTACTTC.

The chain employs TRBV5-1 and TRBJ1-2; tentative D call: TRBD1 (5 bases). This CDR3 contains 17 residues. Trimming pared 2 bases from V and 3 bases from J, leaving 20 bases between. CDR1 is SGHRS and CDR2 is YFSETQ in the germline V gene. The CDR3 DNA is TGCGCCAGCAGCTTAGTAGGGGCACCTAGGGAGGACTATGGCTACACCTTC. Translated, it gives CASSLVGAPREDYGYTF.